Below, 2 T cell receptor beta chains from the same sample are listed, as sequenced in a study of shared clonotypes between healthy human individuals. The data were produced by immunoSEQ multiplex PCR, yet TCRdb's version contains in-frame clones alone and is incomplete. The sample shows about 2 million clones, about 95% of them seen only once. Naive-designated CD8 cells lacked CD45RO, were positively enriched for CCR7, and omitted terminally differentiated effector memory CD45RA+ cells. Sequencing was performed on naive CD8+ T cells sorted from blood. These receptors all stem from a young man in good health.

The CDR3 loop reads CASSYSPLGRVLFF. In nucleotides, the CDR3 is TGTGCCAGCAGTTACTCTCCCCTAGGCAGAGTGCTGTTCTTC. V and J are TRBV6-5 and TRBJ2-1; D gene uncertain. V was trimmed by 0 bases and J by 15 bases, leaving 18 bases between them. The CDR3 runs to 14 residues. Germline-derived CDR1 and CDR2 are MNHEY and SVGAGI.

The chain couples TRBV25-1 to TRBJ2-3; D uncertain. V gave up 2 bases and J gave up 1 base, with 4 bases separating them. This CDR3 spans 13 amino acids. CDR1 is MGHDK and CDR2 is SYGVNS in the germline V gene. CDR3 nucleotide sequence: TGTGCCAGCAGTGAAGACGGCACAGATACGCAGTATTTT. This gives the protein CASSEDGTDTQYF.